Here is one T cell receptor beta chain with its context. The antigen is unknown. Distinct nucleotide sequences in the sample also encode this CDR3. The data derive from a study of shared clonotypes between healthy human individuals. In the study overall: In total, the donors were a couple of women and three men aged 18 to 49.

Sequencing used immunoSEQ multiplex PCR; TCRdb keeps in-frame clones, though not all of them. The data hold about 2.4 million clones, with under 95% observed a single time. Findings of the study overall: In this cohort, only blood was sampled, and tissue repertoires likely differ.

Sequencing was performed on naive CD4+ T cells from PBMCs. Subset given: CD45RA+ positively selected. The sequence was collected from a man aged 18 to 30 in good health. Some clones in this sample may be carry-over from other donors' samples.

The CDR3 here is CASSLVSGSTDTQYF. The CDR3 region has the DNA TGTGCCAGCAGCTTGGTGAGCGGGAGCACAGATACGCAGTATTTT. V and J are TRBV5-4 and TRBJ2-3; weak D call: TRBD2 (6 bases). This CDR3 spans 15 amino acids. With 0 bases removed from V and 0 bases from J, the gap between germline ends came to 8 bases. Germline CDR1 is SGHNT and CDR2 is YYREEE (reference sequence).